These 26 T cell receptor beta chains were all obtained from the same sample, sequenced in a study of blood T cell repertoires in COVID-19 (TCRdb year 2020). Libraries came from the immunoSEQ multiplex PCR assay. TCRdb took this table from immuneACCESS and kept in-frame rearrangements with V and J called. Such tables lack part of the clones; where checked against another copy, unresolved V genes explain under half of the gap, and the rest is unexplained. Here the sample has about 30,000 clones; about 89% occur a single time. 9.9% of the sample goes to the ten largest clones. Sequencing was carried out using peripheral blood. The receptor source for this set is a human donor with active COVID-19. The donor label of this sample is uncertain.

The V call is TRBV3-1 (or the pseudogene TRBV3-2), the J call TRBJ1-5; D perhaps matches TRBD1 (6 bases). From germline, CDR1 is LGHDT and CDR2 YNNKEL (reference sequence). There are 13 residues in the CDR3. V was trimmed by 3 bases and J by 6 bases, leaving 9 bases between them. The CDR3 region is CASSQGAFQPQHF. DNA for the CDR3: TGTGCCAGCAGCCAGGGGGCTTTTCAGCCCCAGCATTTT.

V gene TRBV19 combines with J gene TRBJ1-1; 7 bases fit TRBD1. There are 14 residues in the CDR3. After removal of 5 bases from V and 4 bases from J, the junction contained 7 bases not matched to a gene. Germline V lookup: CDR1 LNHDA, CDR2 SQIVND (reference sequence). The CDR3 loop is CASSVTGARTEAFF. The CDR3 DNA follows: TGTGCCAGTAGTGTTACAGGGGCGCGCACTGAAGCTTTCTTT.

J is TRBJ2-2 and V is TRBV18, with 7 bases lining up with TRBD1. The ends lost 5 bases at V and 0 bases at J; junction bases unmatched: 12. There are 18 residues in the CDR3. The V gene's germline CDR1 is KGHSH and CDR2 LQKENI. The DNA for the CDR3 is TGTGCCAGCTCATCTAGAAGGGACAGCAGACCGAACACCGGGGAGCTGTTTTTT. Amino acids: CASSSRRDSRPNTGELFF.

V and J are TRBV6-6 and TRBJ2-4; TRBD1 matches 8 bases. J gave up 0 bases and V 6 bases, and 7 bases lay outside the gene matches. The germline V gene encodes CDR1 MNHNY and CDR2 SVGAGI (reference sequence). The CDR3 sequence is 16 residues long. The CDR3 bases are TGTGCCAGCAGCCCGACAGGGGACTTAGCCAAAAACATTCAGTACTTC. Its protein is CASSPTGDLAKNIQYF.

The chain uses TRBV18 and TRBJ1-1; 7 bases map to TRBD1. V was clipped by 4 bases and J by 4 bases; unmatched bases: 6. This CDR3 region has 14 residues. Germline CDR1 and CDR2: KGHSH and LQKENI. The CDR3 loop reads CASSRTGVGTEAFF. CDR3 nucleotide sequence: TGTGCCAGCTCACGCACAGGGGTCGGCACTGAAGCTTTCTTT.

This chain uses TRBV7-2 with TRBJ2-7; 11 nucleotides align to TRBD2. Trimming took 7 bases from V and 4 from J; bases not matched to a gene: 3. From germline, CDR1 is SGHTA and CDR2 FQGNSA. The CDR3 runs to 13 residues. CDR3 region: CASTWTSGYEQYF. CDR3 coding DNA: TGTGCCAGCACCTGGACTAGCGGGTACGAGCAGTACTTC.

The rearrangement joins TRBV6-5 to TRBJ2-1; maybe TRBD2 (5 bases). Germline V gene data show CDR1 as MNHEY and CDR2 as SVGAGI. V lost 6 bases and J lost 0, with 9 bases in between. The CDR3 contains 14 residues. CDR3 DNA sequence: TGTGCCAGCAGCCCCGCGGGCTCCTACAATGAGCAGTTCTTC. Translating gives CASSPAGSYNEQFF.

This chain joins TRBV19 and TRBJ2-7, with 10 bases lining up with TRBD2. CDR1 is LNHDA and CDR2 is SQIVND in the germline V gene (reference sequence). With 5 bases clipped from V and 2 bases from J, the junction kept 3 bases outside the gene matches. The CDR3 sequence is 14 residues long. CDR3 sequence: CASSWTSGTYEQYF. CDR3 sequence (DNA): TGTGCCAGTAGTTGGACTAGCGGCACCTACGAGCAGTACTTC.

The chain employs TRBV15 and TRBJ2-3; D not resolved. The V end lost 2 bases, the J end lost 2 bases, and 14 bases lay between the germline ends. The CDR3 sequence is 16 residues long. Germline assignment: CDR1 LNHNV and CDR2 YYDKDF (reference sequence). CDR3 DNA sequence: TGTGCCACCAGCAGATCCCCTGGGCTATCCACAGATACGCAGTATTTT. It yields the protein CATSRSPGLSTDTQYF. Full variable domain (missing parts from reference TRBV15 and TRBJ2-3): DAMVIQNPRYQVTQFGKPVTLSCSQTLNHNVMYWYQQKSSQAPKLLFHYYDKDFNNEADTPDNFQSRRPNTSFCFLDIRSPGLGDTAMYLCATSRSPGLSTDTQYFGPGTRLTVL.

The chain employs TRBV13 and TRBJ2-3, with 7 nucleotides matching TRBD1. The CDR3 loop spans 15 amino acids. Germline CDR1 and CDR2: PRHDT and FYEKMQ (reference sequence). V shed 5 bases and J 0 bases; nucleotides not matched to a gene: 5. The CDR3: CASSARDSSTDTQYF. The CDR3 DNA reads TGTGCCAGCAGCGCCCGGGACAGTAGCACAGATACGCAGTATTTT.

This clone appeared a single time. J is TRBJ2-7 and V is TRBV6-2 or TRBV6-3; 8 nucleotides line up with TRBD2. Germline values: CDR1 MNHEY, CDR2 SVGEGT. This CDR3 region has 14 residues. V dropped 5 bases and J dropped 6; count of bases not matched to a gene: 9. The CDR3 here is CASSVPGTRSEQYF. The DNA of the CDR3 is TGTGCCAGCAGTGTTCCCGGGACTAGAAGCGAGCAGTACTTC.

The chain uses TRBV19 and TRBJ2-4; 10 nucleotides agree with TRBD2. The V gene end was trimmed by 6 bases and the J gene end by 0 bases; junction bases not matched to a gene: 5. This CDR3 has 16 residues. Germline V gene sequence: CDR1 LNHDA, CDR2 SQIVND (reference sequence). CDR3 amino acids: CASSPGLAVAKNIQYF. The CDR3 DNA sequence: TGTGCCAGTAGCCCCGGACTAGCGGTAGCCAAAAACATTCAGTACTTC. The entire variable domain, with the rest obtained from reference TRBV19 and TRBJ2-4, is as follows: DGGITQSPKYLFRKEGQNVTLSCEQNLNHDAMYWYRQDPGQGLRLIYYSQIVNDFQKGDIAEGYSVSREKKESFPLTVTSAQKNPTAFYLCASSPGLAVAKNIQYFGAGTRLSVL.

This chain joins TRBV27 and TRBJ1-4; 7 bases match TRBD1. Trimming removed 5 bases from V and 0 bases from J; junction bases left unmatched: 12. The length of the CDR3 is 18 residues. CDR1 MNHEY and CDR2 SMNVEV come from the germline V gene (reference sequence). The CDR3 DNA reads TGTGCCAGCAGTGTAAAAGGACAGGTTTTCGCAACTAATGAAAAACTGTTTTTT. It yields the protein CASSVKGQVFATNEKLFF.

The V gene is TRBV5-4, the J gene TRBJ2-2; 9 bases line up with TRBD1. The germline V gene has CDR1 SGHNT and CDR2 YYREEE (reference sequence). V gave up 3 bases and J gave up 4 bases; unmatched junction bases: 10. The CDR3 totals 17 residues. CDR3 nucleotide sequence: TGTGCCAGCAGCTCTCCGACAGGGGGGACGGGCACCGGGGAGCTGTTTTTT. This gives the protein CASSSPTGGTGTGELFF.

The rearrangement links TRBV14 to TRBJ1-3; 8 nucleotides align to TRBD1. V lost 3 bases to trimming and J lost 4 bases; unmatched junction nucleotides: 5. Germline lookup yields CDR1 SGHDN and CDR2 FVKESK. The CDR3 covers 15 residues. Written as DNA, the CDR3 is TGTGCCAGCAGCCACAGGGGGCTCTCAGGAAACACCATATATTTT. Translation: CASSHRGLSGNTIYF.

J is TRBJ1-1 and V is TRBV18; 7 bases are a match to TRBD1. The CDR3 extends over 16 amino acids. Looked up from germline, CDR1 is KGHSH and CDR2 is LQKENI. The V segment lost 6 bases and the J segment 0 bases; nucleotides outside the gene matches: 10. This CDR3 reads CASSLHHRGLNTEAFF. The DNA for the CDR3 is TGTGCCAGCTCTCTCCATCACAGGGGCCTGAACACTGAAGCTTTCTTT.

The V call is TRBV11-3, the J call TRBJ2-1; D possibly corresponds to TRBD1 (5 bases). CDR1 and CDR2 (germline): SGHNT, YENEEA. Deletions cut 6 bases from V and 0 bases from J, with 18 bases between. This CDR3 is 17 amino acids long. The CDR3 region has the DNA TGTGCCAGCAGTTCCAACCCGACAGTAAGCTCCTACAATGAGCAGTTCTTC. This encodes CASSSNPTVSSYNEQFF.

The chain recombines TRBV4-2 with TRBJ1-6; D unresolved. The CDR3 contains 15 residues. V lost 0 bases and J lost 10, with 13 bases in between. Germline V lookup: CDR1 LGHNA, CDR2 YNFKEQ. The CDR3, as DNA: TGTGCCAGCAGCCAAGATCTAGCAACACAGTCACCCCTCCACTTT. Its translation is CASSQDLATQSPLHF.

This clone was observed a single time. The V call is TRBV6-6, the J call TRBJ1-5; 11 bases map to TRBD1. V dropped 8 bases and J dropped 5; count of bases not matched to a gene: 2. The V gene's germline CDR1 is MNHNY and CDR2 SVGAGI (reference sequence). This CDR3 is built from 13 residues. In DNA form, the CDR3 reads TGTGCCAGCTGGGACAGGGGGGATCAGCCCCAGCATTTT. This translates into CASWDRGDQPQHF.

The chain uses TRBV9 and TRBJ1-1, with TRBD1 as a possible D gene (5 bases). The V gene lost 0 bases and the J gene lost 5 bases, with 11 bases spanning the gap. Per germline, CDR1 SGDLS and CDR2 YYNGEE. The CDR3 length is 14 residues. CDR3 in amino acids: CASSVGGGATEAFF. CDR3 sequence (DNA): TGTGCCAGCAGCGTAGGAGGAGGGGCGACTGAAGCTTTCTTT.

This clone was picked up one time. The chain joins TRBV28 to TRBJ2-7, with TRBD2 matching 11 bases. The V gene end was trimmed by 8 bases and the J gene end by 6 bases; junction bases not matched to a gene: 12. The length of the CDR3 is 15 residues. Germline CDR1 and CDR2: MDHEN and SYDVKM. CDR3 in amino acids: CASVEVAGGPGEQYF. The CDR3 DNA sequence: TGTGCCAGCGTTGAGGTAGCGGGAGGGCCCGGCGAGCAGTACTTC.

This rearrangement joins TRBV27 to TRBJ1-3; D gene ambiguous. The CDR3 contains 15 residues. CDR1 MNHEY and CDR2 SMNVEV come from the germline V gene (reference sequence). Trimming stripped 1 base from V and 0 bases from J, with 7 bases between. CDR3 sequence: CASSLYPGSGNTIYF. As DNA, the CDR3 is TGTGCCAGCAGTTTATACCCAGGCTCTGGAAACACCATATATTTT.

This chain uses TRBV21-1 with TRBJ2-3; the table's D gene call, TRBD1, was not cross checked with the DNA. TRBV21-1 is shown as a pseudogene. This CDR3 comprises 17 residues. CDR3 bases: TGTGCCAGCAGCAAATTACCTCAGACAGTGGGCACAGATACGCAGTATTTT. Amino acids: CASSKLPQTVGTDTQYF.

V usage is TRBV9 and J usage is TRBJ2-2; tentatively, D is TRBD2 (5 bases). This CDR3 spans 15 amino acids. Trimming stripped 4 bases from V and 0 bases from J, with 10 bases between. Germline assignment: CDR1 SGDLS and CDR2 YYNGEE. Here the CDR3 reads CASSRTEANTGELFF. CDR3 nucleotides: TGTGCCAGCAGCAGGACTGAAGCGAACACCGGGGAGCTGTTTTTT. Full variable domain (remainder filled in from reference TRBV9 and TRBJ2-2): DSGVTQTPKHLITATGQRVTLRCSPRSGDLSVYWYQQSLDQGLQFLIQYYNGEERAKGNILERFSAQQFPDLHSELNLSSLELGDSALYFCASSRTEANTGELFFGEGSRLTVL.

The V and J genes are TRBV5-1 and TRBJ2-5; TRBD1 matches 10 bases. Germline CDR1 SGHRS, CDR2 YFSETQ. The CDR3 runs to 14 residues. J was trimmed by 4 bases and V by 4 bases; bases with no gene match: 4. The CDR3 DNA is TGCGCCAGCAGCGGGGGGGACAGGGGAGAGACCCAGTACTTC. It specifies CASSGGDRGETQYF.

The V call is TRBV18, the J call TRBJ1-2, with 10 bases lining up with TRBD1. The trim removed 2 bases at V and 6 bases at J, leaving 3 bases unmatched. In germline, CDR1 is KGHSH, CDR2 LQKENI. The CDR3 is made up of 14 amino acids. In nucleotides, the CDR3 is TGTGCCAGCTCACCAGGGACAGGGGCCGATGGCTACACCTTC. Residues: CASSPGTGADGYTF. Full variable domain (outside the CDR3, taken from reference TRBV18 and TRBJ1-2): NAGVMQNPRHLVRRRGQEARLRCSPMKGHSHVYWYRQLPEEGLKFMVYLQKENIIDESGMPKERFSAEFPKEGPSILRIQQVVRGDSAAYFCASSPGTGADGYTFGSGTRLTVV.